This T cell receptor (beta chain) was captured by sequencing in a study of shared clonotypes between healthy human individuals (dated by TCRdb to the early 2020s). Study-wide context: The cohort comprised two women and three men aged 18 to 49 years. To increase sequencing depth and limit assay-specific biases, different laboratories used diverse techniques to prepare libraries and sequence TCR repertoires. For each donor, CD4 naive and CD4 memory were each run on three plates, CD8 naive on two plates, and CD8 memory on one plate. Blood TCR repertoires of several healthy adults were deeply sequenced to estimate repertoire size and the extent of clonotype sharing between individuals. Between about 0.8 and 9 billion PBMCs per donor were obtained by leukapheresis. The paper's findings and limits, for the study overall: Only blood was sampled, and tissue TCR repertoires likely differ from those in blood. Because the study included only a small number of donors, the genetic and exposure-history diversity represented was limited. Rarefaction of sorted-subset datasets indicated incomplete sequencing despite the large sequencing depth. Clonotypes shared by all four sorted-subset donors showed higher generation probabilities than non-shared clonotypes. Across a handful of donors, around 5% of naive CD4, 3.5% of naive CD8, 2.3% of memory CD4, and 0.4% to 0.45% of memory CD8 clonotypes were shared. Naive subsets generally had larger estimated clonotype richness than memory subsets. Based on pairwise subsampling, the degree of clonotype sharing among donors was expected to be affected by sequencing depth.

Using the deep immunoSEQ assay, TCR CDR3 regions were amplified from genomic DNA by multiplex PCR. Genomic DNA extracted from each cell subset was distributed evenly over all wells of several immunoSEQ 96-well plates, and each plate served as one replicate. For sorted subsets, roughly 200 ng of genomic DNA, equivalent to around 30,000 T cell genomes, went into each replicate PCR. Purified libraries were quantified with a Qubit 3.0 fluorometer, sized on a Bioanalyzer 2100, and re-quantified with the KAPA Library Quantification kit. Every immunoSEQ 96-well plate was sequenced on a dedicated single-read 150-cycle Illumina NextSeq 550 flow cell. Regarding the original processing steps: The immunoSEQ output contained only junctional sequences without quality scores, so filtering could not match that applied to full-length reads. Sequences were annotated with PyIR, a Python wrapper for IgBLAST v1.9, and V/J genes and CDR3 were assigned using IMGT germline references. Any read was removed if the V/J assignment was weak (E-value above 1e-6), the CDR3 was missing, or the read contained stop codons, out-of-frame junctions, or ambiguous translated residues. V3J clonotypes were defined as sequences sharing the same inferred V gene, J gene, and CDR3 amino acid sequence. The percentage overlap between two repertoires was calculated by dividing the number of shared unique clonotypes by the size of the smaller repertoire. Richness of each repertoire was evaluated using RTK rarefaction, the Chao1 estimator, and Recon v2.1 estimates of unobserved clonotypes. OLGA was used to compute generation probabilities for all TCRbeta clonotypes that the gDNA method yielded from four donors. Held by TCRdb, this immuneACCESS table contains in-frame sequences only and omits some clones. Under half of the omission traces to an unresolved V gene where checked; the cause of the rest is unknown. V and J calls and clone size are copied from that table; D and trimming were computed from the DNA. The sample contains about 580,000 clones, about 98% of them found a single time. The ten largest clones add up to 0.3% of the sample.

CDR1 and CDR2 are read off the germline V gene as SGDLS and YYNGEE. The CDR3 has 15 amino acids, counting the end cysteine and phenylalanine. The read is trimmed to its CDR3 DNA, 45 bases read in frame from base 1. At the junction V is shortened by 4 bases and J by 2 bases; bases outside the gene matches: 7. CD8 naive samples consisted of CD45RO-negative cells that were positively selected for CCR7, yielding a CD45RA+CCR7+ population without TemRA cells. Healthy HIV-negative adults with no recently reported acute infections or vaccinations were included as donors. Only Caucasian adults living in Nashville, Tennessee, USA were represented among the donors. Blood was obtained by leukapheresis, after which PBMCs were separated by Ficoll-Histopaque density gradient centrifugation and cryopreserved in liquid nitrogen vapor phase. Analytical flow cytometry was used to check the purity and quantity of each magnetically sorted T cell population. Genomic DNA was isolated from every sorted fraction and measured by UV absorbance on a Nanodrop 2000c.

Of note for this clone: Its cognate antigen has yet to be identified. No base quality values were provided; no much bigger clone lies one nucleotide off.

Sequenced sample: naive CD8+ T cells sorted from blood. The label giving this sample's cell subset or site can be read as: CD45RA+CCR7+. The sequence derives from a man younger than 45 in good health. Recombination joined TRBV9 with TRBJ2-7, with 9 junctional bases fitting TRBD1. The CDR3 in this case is CASSPRTGETYEQYF. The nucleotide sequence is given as TGTGCCAGCAGCCCGCGGACAGGGGAAACCTACGAGCAGTACTTC.